What follows are 14 T cell receptor beta chains derived from one specimen sequenced in a study of T cell responses to AZD1222 COVID-19 vaccine. Profiling relied on immunoSEQ multiplex PCR, and the TCRdb table lists in-frame clones only, not all of them. This sample has 75,000 to 85,000 clones, with roughly nine tenths found just once. The sequencing here drew on peripheral blood, taken on day 0 of AZD1222 vaccination. The source is an adult in good health.

This chain joins TRBV7-3 and TRBJ2-1; TRBD2 aligns across 8 bases. Germline CDR1 reads SGHTA; CDR2 reads FQGTGA. V dropped 4 bases and J dropped 0; count of bases not matched to a gene: 8. The CDR3 totals 17 residues. This CDR3 is CASSYLPSGSSYNEQFF. Here the CDR3 DNA reads TGTGCCAGCAGCTATCTTCCAAGCGGGAGCTCCTACAATGAGCAGTTCTTC.

V usage is TRBV6-1 and J usage is TRBJ1-6; D not certain. The CDR3 sequence is 14 residues long. Germline CDR1 reads MNHNS; CDR2 reads SASEGT. Trimming took off 3 bases at V and 0 bases at J, with 3 bases between the two ends. As DNA, the CDR3 is TGTGCCAGCAGTGACAGCTCCTATAATTCACCCCTCCACTTT. Protein: CASSDSSYNSPLHF.

The rearrangement links TRBV18 to TRBJ1-3; 7 nucleotides line up with TRBD1. V shed 3 bases, J shed 4 bases, and the junction held 3 bases outside the gene matches. Germline CDR1 is KGHSH and CDR2 is LQKENI. This CDR3 spans 14 amino acids. CDR3 sequence reads: CASSPRDRGNTIYF. CDR3 nucleotides: TGTGCCAGCTCACCTCGGGACAGAGGAAACACCATATATTTT.

This sequence joins TRBV11-3 and TRBJ2-1; TRBD2 matches at 10 bases. The V segment lost 5 bases and the J segment 7 bases; nucleotides outside the gene matches: 8. The CDR3 spans 15 residues. Germline values: CDR1 SGHNT, CDR2 YENEEA. CDR3 DNA sequence: TGTGCCAGCAGCATTCAGGTGGGACTAGCGAATGAGCAGTTCTTC. Its protein is CASSIQVGLANEQFF.

The V call is TRBV19, the J call TRBJ2-1, with D possibly matching TRBD2 (6 bases). V was shortened by 6 bases and J by 4 bases, with 16 bases between the two germline ends. Germline-derived CDR1 and CDR2 are LNHDA and SQIVND (reference sequence). The CDR3 runs to 15 residues. This CDR3 is CASSLIAEEYNEQFF. For the CDR3, the DNA is TGTGCCAGTAGCCTGATAGCGGAGGAATACAATGAGCAGTTCTTC.

This sequence joins TRBV2 and TRBJ2-2; D tentatively fits TRBD1 or TRBD2 (6 bases each). CDR1 and CDR2 (germline): SNHLY, FYNNEI. The V end lost 2 bases, the J end lost 7 bases, and 26 bases lay between the germline ends. The CDR3 totals 19 residues. CDR3 amino acids: CASSEYMWGDTSLFGELFF. CDR3 in DNA: TGTGCCAGCAGTGAATATATGTGGGGGGACACATCTCTTTTCGGGGAGCTGTTTTTT.

This sequence joins TRBV5-4 and TRBJ1-5; the D gene is possibly TRBD1 (5 bases). The CDR3 loop spans 13 amino acids. The germline gives CDR1 SGHNT, CDR2 YYREEE (reference sequence). Trimming took 4 bases from V and 5 from J, leaving 10 bases between them. CDR3 amino acids: CASSRQGDQPQHF. CDR3 in DNA: TGTGCCAGCAGCCGTCAGGGTGATCAGCCCCAGCATTTT. The full variable domain, completed using reference TRBV5-4 and TRBJ1-5, is ETGVTQSPTHLIKTRGQQVTLRCSSQSGHNTVSWYQQALGQGPQFIFQYYREEENGRGNFPPRFSGLQFPNYSSELNVNALELDDSALYLCASSRQGDQPQHFGDGTRLSIL.

The chain has TRBV11-3 and TRBJ2-7, with 9 bases aligning to TRBD1. Germline V gives CDR1 SGHNT, CDR2 YENEEA. The CDR3 has 13 residues. V lost 5 bases, J lost 2 bases, and 1 base stayed unmatched. The chain's CDR3 is CASSRQGAYEQYF. The DNA for the CDR3 is TGTGCCAGCAGCCGACAGGGGGCCTACGAGCAGTACTTC.

The chain couples TRBV12-3 or TRBV12-4 to TRBJ2-2; no clear D gene. The CDR3 totals 13 residues. Trimming took 5 bases from V and 9 from J, leaving 13 bases between them. The CDR3 loop reads CASSIKLAWELFF. The CDR3 DNA reads TGTGCCAGCAGTATCAAACTGGCATGGGAGCTGTTTTTT.

The chain combines TRBV5-1 with TRBJ2-7; D gene ambiguous. Germline assignment: CDR1 SGHRS and CDR2 YFSETQ. With 0 bases removed from V and 1 base from J, the gap between germline ends came to 5 bases. The CDR3 runs to 13 residues. The CDR3 region is CASSLVPSYEQYF. CDR3 coding DNA: TGCGCCAGCAGCTTGGTTCCGTCCTACGAGCAGTACTTC.

This chain joins TRBV28 and TRBJ1-2, with D possibly TRBD1 on 5 matching bases. Trimming left V 6 bases short and J 5 bases short, with 13 bases between. Germline V lookup: CDR1 MDHEN, CDR2 SYDVKM. The length of the CDR3 is 13 residues. The CDR3 nucleotides are TGTGCCAGCAGCCCCACAGGCGGGTATGGCTACACCTTC. Its protein product is CASSPTGGYGYTF.

The chain carries TRBV18 and TRBJ2-1; D is ambiguous. The CDR3 length is 12 residues. CDR1 is KGHSH and CDR2 is LQKENI in the germline V gene. V was shortened by 3 bases and J by 7 bases, with 7 bases between the two germline ends. The CDR3 sequence is CASSPGANEQFF. In DNA, the CDR3 is TGTGCCAGCTCACCCGGCGCGAATGAGCAGTTCTTC.

This chain connects TRBV18 to TRBJ1-1; 7 positions agree with TRBD1. The CDR3 length is 14 residues. V was pared by 2 bases and J by 5 bases, with 5 bases of the junction left unmatched. CDR1 and CDR2 (germline): KGHSH, LQKENI. This CDR3 reads CASSPRQGWTEAFF. In nucleotides, the CDR3 is TGTGCCAGCTCACCAAGACAGGGTTGGACTGAAGCTTTCTTT.

This chain joins TRBV7-3 and TRBJ2-7; tentative D call: TRBD1 (6 bases). Germline V gene lookup returns CDR1 SGHTA and CDR2 FQGTGA. The length of the CDR3 is 14 residues. Trimming removed 0 bases from V and 3 bases from J, with 9 bases in between. The CDR3 region is CASSLTGTNYEQYF. CDR3 in DNA: TGTGCCAGCAGCTTAACCGGGACAAACTACGAGCAGTACTTC.